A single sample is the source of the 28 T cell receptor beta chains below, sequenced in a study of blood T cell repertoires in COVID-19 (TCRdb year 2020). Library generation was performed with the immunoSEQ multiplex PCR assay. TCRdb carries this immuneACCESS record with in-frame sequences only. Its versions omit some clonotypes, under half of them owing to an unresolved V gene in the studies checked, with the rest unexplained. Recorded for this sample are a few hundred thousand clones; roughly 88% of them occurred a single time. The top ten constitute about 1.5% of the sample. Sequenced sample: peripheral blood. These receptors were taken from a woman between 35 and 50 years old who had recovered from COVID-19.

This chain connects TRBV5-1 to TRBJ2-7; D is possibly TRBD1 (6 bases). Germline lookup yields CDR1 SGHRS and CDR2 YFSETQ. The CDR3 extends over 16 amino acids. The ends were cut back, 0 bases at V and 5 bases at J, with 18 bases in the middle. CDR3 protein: CASSLGGTYRDDEQYF. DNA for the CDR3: TGCGCCAGCAGCTTGGGGGGGACCTACAGGGACGACGAGCAGTACTTC. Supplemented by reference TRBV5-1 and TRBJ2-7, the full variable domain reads KAGVTQTPRYLIKTRGQQVTLSCSPISGHRSVSWYQQTPGQGLQFLFEYFSETQRNKGNFPGRFSGRQFSNSRSEMNVSTLELGDSALYLCASSLGGTYRDDEQYFGPGTRLTVT.

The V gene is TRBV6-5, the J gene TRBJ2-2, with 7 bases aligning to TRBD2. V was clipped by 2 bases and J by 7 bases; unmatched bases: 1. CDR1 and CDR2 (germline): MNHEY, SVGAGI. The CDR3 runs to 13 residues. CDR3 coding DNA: TGTGCCAGCAGTTACGGGAGGGGCGGGGAGCTGTTTTTT. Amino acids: CASSYGRGGELFF.

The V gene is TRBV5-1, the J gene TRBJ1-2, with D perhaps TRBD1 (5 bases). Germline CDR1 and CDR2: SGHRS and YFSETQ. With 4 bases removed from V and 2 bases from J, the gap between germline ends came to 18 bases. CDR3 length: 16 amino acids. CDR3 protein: CASSRNFREMNYGYTF. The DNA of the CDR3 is TGCGCCAGCAGCAGGAATTTCAGGGAAATGAACTATGGCTACACCTTC.

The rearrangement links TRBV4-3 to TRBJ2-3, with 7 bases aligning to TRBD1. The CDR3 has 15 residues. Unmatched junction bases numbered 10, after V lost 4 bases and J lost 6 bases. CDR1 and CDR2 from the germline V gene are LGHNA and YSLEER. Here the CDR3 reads CASSLSGQVGDTQYF. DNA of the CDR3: TGCGCCAGCAGCCTCTCAGGACAGGTAGGGGATACGCAGTATTTT.

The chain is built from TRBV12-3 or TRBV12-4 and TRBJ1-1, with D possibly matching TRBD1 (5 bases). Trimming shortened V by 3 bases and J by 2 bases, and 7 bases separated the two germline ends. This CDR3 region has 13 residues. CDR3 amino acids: CASSLTDNTEAFF. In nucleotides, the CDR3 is TGTGCCAGCAGTTTGACAGATAACACTGAAGCTTTCTTT.

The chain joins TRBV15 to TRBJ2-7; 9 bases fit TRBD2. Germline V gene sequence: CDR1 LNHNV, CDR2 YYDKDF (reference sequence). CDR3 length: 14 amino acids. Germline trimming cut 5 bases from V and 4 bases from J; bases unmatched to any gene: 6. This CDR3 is CATSPTSGIYEQYF. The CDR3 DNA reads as TGTGCCACCAGCCCGACTAGCGGAATTTACGAGCAGTACTTC.

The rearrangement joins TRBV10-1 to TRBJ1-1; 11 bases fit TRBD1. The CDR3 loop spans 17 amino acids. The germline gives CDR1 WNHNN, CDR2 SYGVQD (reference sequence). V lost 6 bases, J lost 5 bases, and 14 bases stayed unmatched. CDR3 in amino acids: CASSPRTGGDLGTEAFF. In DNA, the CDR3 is TGCGCCAGCAGCCCGAGGACAGGGGGCGATTTGGGAACTGAAGCTTTCTTT.

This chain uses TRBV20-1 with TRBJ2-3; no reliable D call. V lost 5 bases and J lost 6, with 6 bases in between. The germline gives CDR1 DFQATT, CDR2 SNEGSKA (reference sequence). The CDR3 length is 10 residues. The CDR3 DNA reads TGCAGTGCTTTCTTGGATACGCAGTATTTT. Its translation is CSAFLDTQYF.

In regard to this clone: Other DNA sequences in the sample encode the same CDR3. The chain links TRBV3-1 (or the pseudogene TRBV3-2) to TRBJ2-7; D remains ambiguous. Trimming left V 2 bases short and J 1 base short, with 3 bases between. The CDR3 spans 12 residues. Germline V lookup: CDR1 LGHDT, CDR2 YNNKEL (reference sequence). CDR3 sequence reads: CASSQLSYEQYF. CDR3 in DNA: TGTGCCAGCAGCCAACTGTCCTACGAGCAGTACTTC.

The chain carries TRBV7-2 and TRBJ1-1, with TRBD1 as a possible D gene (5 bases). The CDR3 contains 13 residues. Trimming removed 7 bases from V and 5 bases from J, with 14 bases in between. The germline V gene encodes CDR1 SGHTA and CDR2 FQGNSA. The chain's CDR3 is CASTTSGGTEAFF. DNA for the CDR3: TGTGCCAGCACCACATCGGGGGGGACTGAAGCTTTCTTT.

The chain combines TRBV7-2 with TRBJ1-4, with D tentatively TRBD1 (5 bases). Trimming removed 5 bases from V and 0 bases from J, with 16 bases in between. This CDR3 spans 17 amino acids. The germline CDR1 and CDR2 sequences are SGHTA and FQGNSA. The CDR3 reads CASSQGRSPATNEKLFF. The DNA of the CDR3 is TGTGCCAGCAGCCAGGGAAGGAGTCCTGCAACTAATGAAAAACTGTTTTTT. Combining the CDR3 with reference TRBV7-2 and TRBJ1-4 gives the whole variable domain GAGVSQSPSNKVTEKGKDVELRCDPISGHTALYWYRQSLGQGLEFLIYFQGNSAPDKSGLPSDRFSAERTGGSVSTLTIQRTQQEDSAVYLCASSQGRSPATNEKLFFGSGTQLSVL.

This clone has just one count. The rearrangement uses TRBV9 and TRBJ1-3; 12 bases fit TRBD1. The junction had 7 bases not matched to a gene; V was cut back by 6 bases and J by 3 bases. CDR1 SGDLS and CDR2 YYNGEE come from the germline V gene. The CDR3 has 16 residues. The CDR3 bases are TGTGCCAGCACCGCAGGGACAGGGGGCTTTGGAAACACCATATATTTT. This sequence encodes CASTAGTGGFGNTIYF.

CDR3: CASRLKRQPYEQYF. CDR3 nucleotides: TGCGCCAGCCGACTTAAGAGGCAACCCTACGAGCAGTACTTC. J is TRBJ2-7 and V is TRBV10-1; D is unresolved. Per germline, CDR1 WNHNN and CDR2 SYGVQD (reference sequence). The CDR3 runs 14 residues. V lost 8 bases and J 2 bases, leaving 16 bases between the germline ends.

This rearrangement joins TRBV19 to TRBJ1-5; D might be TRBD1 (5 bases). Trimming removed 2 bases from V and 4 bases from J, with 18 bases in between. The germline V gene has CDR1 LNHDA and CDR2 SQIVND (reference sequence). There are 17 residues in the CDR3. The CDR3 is CASSIRPGNLINQPQHF. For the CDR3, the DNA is TGTGCCAGTAGTATAAGGCCAGGGAATCTGATAAATCAGCCCCAGCATTTT.

The CDR3 DNA follows: TGTGCCAGCAGTTTCTGGGACCAGGGGGGGAACACTGAAGCTTTCTTT. It codes for CASSFWDQGGNTEAFF. This chain uses TRBV28 with TRBJ1-1, with 7 bases matching TRBD1. Trimming at V came to 3 bases and at J to 1 base, leaving 8 bases not matched to a gene. In germline, CDR1 is MDHEN, CDR2 SYDVKM. The CDR3 loop spans 16 amino acids.

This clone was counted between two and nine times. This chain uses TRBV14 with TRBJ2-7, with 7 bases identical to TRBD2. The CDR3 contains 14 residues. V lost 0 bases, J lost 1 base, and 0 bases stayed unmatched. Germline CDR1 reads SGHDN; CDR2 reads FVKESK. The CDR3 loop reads CASSQELASYEQYF. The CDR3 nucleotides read TGTGCCAGCAGCCAAGAACTAGCGTCCTACGAGCAGTACTTC.

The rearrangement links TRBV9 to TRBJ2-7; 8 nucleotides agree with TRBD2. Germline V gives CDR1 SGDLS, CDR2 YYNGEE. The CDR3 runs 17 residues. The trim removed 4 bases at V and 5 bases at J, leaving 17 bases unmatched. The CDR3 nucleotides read TGTGCCAGCAGCCCCCGGGGAATGCCGGGGGGGCCAGACGAGCAGTACTTC. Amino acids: CASSPRGMPGGPDEQYF.

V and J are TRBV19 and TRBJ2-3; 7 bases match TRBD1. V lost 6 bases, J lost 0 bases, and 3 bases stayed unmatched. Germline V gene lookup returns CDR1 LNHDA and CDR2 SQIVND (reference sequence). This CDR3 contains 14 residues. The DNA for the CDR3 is TGTGCCAGTAGCGGACAGGCTAGCACAGATACGCAGTATTTT. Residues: CASSGQASTDTQYF.

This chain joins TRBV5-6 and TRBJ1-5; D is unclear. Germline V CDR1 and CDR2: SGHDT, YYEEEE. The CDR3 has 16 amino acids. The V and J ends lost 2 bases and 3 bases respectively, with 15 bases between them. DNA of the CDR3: TGTGCCAGCAGCTTTGGCAACCGTGATTCCAATCAGCCCCAGCATTTT. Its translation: CASSFGNRDSNQPQHF.

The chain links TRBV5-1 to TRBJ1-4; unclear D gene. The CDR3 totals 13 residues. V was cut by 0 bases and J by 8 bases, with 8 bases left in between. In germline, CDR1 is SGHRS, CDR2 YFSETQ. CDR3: CASSLGAGEKLFF. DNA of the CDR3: TGCGCCAGCAGCTTGGGCGCGGGGGAAAAACTGTTTTTT.

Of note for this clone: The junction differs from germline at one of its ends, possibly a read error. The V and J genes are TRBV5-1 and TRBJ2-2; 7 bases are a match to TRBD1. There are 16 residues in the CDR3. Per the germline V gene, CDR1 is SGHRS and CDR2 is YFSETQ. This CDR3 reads CASSLDATGNAGELFF. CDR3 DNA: TGCGCCAGCAGCTTGGATGCGACAGGGAACGCCGGGGAGCTGTTTTTT.

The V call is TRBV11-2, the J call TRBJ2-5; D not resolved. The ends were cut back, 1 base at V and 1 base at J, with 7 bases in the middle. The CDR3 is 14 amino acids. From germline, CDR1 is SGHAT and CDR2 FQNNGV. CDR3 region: CASSLVGSQETQYF. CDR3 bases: TGTGCCAGCAGCTTAGTTGGCAGCCAAGAGACCCAGTACTTC.

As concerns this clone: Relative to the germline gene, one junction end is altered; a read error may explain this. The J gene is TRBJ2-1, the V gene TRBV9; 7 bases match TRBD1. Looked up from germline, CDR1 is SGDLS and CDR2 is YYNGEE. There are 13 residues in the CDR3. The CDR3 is CAGSVVGGYEQFF. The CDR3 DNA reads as TGTGCCGGCAGCGTAGTAGGGGGCTATGAGCAGTTCTTC.

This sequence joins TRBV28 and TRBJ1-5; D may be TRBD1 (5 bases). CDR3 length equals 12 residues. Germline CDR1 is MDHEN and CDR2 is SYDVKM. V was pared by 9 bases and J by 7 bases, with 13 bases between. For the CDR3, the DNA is TGTGCCAGTCTGCAGGGTGTCCAGCCCCAGCATTTT. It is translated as CASLQGVQPQHF.

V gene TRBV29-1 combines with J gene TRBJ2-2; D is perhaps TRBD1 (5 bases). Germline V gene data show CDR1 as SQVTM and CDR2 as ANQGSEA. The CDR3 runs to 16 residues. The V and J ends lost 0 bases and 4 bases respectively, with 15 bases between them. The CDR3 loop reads CSVEEGAGRFTGELFF. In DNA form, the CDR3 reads TGCAGCGTTGAAGAAGGGGCAGGACGCTTCACCGGGGAGCTGTTTTTT.

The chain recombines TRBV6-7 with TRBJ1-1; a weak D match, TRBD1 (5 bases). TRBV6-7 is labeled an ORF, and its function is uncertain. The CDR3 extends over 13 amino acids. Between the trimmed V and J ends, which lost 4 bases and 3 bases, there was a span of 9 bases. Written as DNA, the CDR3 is TGTGCCAGCAGTTCACGACAGTACACTGAAGCTTTCTTT. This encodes CASSSRQYTEAFF.

The CDR3 protein is CASSFQGGPNTGELFF. The CDR3 DNA reads as TGTGCCAGCAGCTTTCAAGGGGGACCGAACACCGGGGAGCTGTTTTTT. This rearrangement joins TRBV11-3 to TRBJ2-2; tentative D call: TRBD1 (6 bases). V was shortened by 3 bases and J by 0 bases, with 11 bases between the two germline ends. The CDR3 sequence is 16 residues long. Germline CDR1 SGHNT, CDR2 YENEEA.

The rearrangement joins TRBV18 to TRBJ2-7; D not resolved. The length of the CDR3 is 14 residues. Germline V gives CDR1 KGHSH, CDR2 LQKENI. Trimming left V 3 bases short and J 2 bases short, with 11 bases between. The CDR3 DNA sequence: TGTGCCAGCTCACCTACAGTCGAAGCCTACGAGCAGTACTTC. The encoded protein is CASSPTVEAYEQYF.